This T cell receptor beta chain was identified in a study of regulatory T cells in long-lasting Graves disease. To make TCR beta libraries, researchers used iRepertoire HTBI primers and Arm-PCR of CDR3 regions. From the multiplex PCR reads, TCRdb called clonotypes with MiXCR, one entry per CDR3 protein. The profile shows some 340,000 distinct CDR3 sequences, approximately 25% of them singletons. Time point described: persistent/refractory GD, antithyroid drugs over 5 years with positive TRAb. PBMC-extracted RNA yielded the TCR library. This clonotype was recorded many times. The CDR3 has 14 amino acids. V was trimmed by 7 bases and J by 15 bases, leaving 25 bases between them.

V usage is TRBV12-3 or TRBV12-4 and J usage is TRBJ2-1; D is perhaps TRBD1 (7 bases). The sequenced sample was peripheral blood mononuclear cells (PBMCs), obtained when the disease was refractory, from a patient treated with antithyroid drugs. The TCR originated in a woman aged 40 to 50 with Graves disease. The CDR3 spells CASTLDYGGTVLFF. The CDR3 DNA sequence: TGTGCCAGCACCCTGGATTATGGCGGGACAGTCCTGTTCTTC.